This passage covers 26 T cell receptor beta chains from one sample sequenced in a study of neoadjuvant anti-PD-1 for oral cavity cancer (dated by TCRdb to the early 2020s). What this sample's time point label stands for: after neoadjuvant nivolumab, at surgical resection. To prepare the library, the immunoSEQ multiplex PCR assay was applied. What TCRdb holds here is the immuneACCESS table cut down to in-frame rearrangements. Part of the clones is not present; checked against another copy, under half of the missing clones reflect an unresolved V gene, and the others are unexplained. The sample table shows some 29,000 clones, and just under 80% are seen once. Around 3.3% of the sample goes to the ten largest clones. The material sequenced was PBMCs, taken after nivolumab (anti-PD-1) treatment. The receptors stem from a person aged 35 to 85 with oral cavity squamous cell carcinoma.

CDR3 sequence: CASSREGPSGAEAEQFF. CDR3 nucleotide sequence: TGTGCCAGCAGCCGCGAGGGGCCTAGCGGGGCAGAGGCTGAGCAGTTCTTC. The gene calls are TRBV4-2 and TRBJ2-1; 9 bases are shared with TRBD2. Germline V gives CDR1 LGHNA, CDR2 YNFKEQ. This CDR3 contains 17 residues. J was trimmed by 9 bases and V by 4 bases; bases with no gene match: 16.

The rearrangement uses TRBV5-1 and TRBJ2-3, with TRBD1 matching 8 bases. CDR3 size: 15 residues. The germline V gene encodes CDR1 SGHRS and CDR2 YFSETQ. V was pared by 6 bases and J by 0 bases, with 6 bases of the junction left unmatched. CDR3 residues: CASKSRGLSTDTQYF. The CDR3 DNA reads TGCGCCAGCAAGAGCAGGGGGCTTAGCACAGATACGCAGTATTTT.

The table lists this clone with a count of one. The CDR3 here is CSVFGQGRVGYTF. In nucleotides, the CDR3 is TGCAGCGTATTTGGACAGGGCCGGGTCGGCTACACCTTC. The genes are TRBV29-1 and TRBJ1-2, with 8 bases that match TRBD1. The CDR3 sequence is 13 residues long. Germline CDR1 and CDR2: SQVTM and ANQGSEA. V lost 6 bases to trimming and J lost 8 bases; unmatched junction nucleotides: 11. The variable domain in full, with the rest retrieved from reference TRBV29-1 and TRBJ1-2, is SAVISQKPSRDICQRGTSLTIQCQVDSQVTMMFWYRQQPGQSLTLIATANQGSEATYESGFVIDKFPISRPNLTFSTLTVSNMSPEDSSIYLCSVFGQGRVGYTFGSGTRLTVV.

The V call is TRBV30, the J call TRBJ2-6, with no clear D. This CDR3 is built from 16 residues. Germline CDR1 is GTSNPN and CDR2 is SVGIG (reference sequence). Trimming removed 2 bases from V and 0 bases from J, with 11 bases in between. The CDR3 sequence is CAWSFTPISGANVLTF. CDR3 nucleotides: TGTGCCTGGAGTTTTACACCGATCTCTGGGGCCAACGTCCTGACTTTC. Full variable domain (outside the CDR3, taken from reference TRBV30 and TRBJ2-6): SQTIHQWPATLVQPVGSPLSLECTVEGTSNPNLYWYRQAAGRGLQLLFYSVGIGQISSEVPQNLSASRPQDRQFILSSKKLLLSDSGFYLCAWSFTPISGANVLTFGAGSRLTVL.

On this clone itself: Other DNA sequences in this specimen translate into the identical CDR3. The V and J genes are TRBV18 and TRBJ1-1; D is unclear. V lost 1 base, J lost 8 bases, and 11 bases lay in between. This CDR3 spans 13 amino acids. Germline V lookup: CDR1 KGHSH, CDR2 LQKENI. CDR3 region: CASSPQGLGEAFF. CDR3 DNA sequence: TGTGCCAGCTCACCACAGGGTCTCGGGGAAGCTTTCTTT.

This clone was seen more than once but under ten times. The chain combines TRBV6-5 with TRBJ1-2, with 9 bases lining up with TRBD1. J gave up 6 bases and V 0 bases, and 5 bases lay outside the gene matches. Germline CDR1 is MNHEY and CDR2 is SVGAGI. This CDR3 contains 15 residues. The DNA of the CDR3 is TGTGCCAGCAGTTACTCGACACAGGGGGCGAATGGCTACACCTTC. This encodes CASSYSTQGANGYTF.

V and J are TRBV19 and TRBJ1-6, with D perhaps matching TRBD1 (6 bases). The CDR3 contains 14 residues. Trimming left V 7 bases short and J 7 bases short, with 14 bases between. Germline CDR1 is LNHDA and CDR2 is SQIVND (reference sequence). The CDR3: CASKVSGENSPLHF. CDR3 sequence (DNA): TGTGCCAGTAAAGTATCAGGGGAGAATTCACCCCTCCACTTT.

The V and J genes are TRBV28 and TRBJ2-7; D might be TRBD2 (6 bases). Germline CDR1 and CDR2: MDHEN and SYDVKM. CDR3 length equals 14 residues. V lost 5 bases to trimming and J lost 4 bases, with 15 bases between them. The CDR3 sequence is CASSIPGGSYEQYF. DNA for the CDR3: TGTGCCAGCAGTATACCTGGGGGGAGTTACGAGCAGTACTTC.

The chain carries TRBV28 and TRBJ1-2, with 8 bases matching TRBD1. The trim removed 6 bases at V and 4 bases at J, leaving 4 bases unmatched. Germline CDR1 and CDR2: MDHEN and SYDVKM. There are 13 residues in the CDR3. This CDR3 reads CASRPGGSYGYTF. The DNA of the CDR3 is TGTGCCAGCAGGCCAGGGGGCTCCTATGGCTACACCTTC.

V and J are TRBV21-1 and TRBJ1-5; TRBD1 is the table's D call, not checked against the DNA. TRBV21-1 represents a pseudogene. CDR3 length: 20 amino acids. CDR3 sequence (DNA): TGTGCCAGCAGCAAAGATAAGGGACAGGGAATTTTAAATAGCAATCAGCCCCAGCATTTT. This codes for CASSKDKGQGILNSNQPQHF.

CDR3 amino acids: CASSKGGAGTGVLAKNIQYF. CDR3 coding DNA: TGTGCCAGCAGCAAAGGGGGAGCGGGGACAGGCGTCTTAGCCAAAAACATTCAGTACTTC. The chain is built from TRBV7-6 and TRBJ2-4; maybe TRBD1 (8 bases). V shed 5 bases and J shed 0 bases, with 26 bases lying between them. The CDR3 extends over 20 amino acids. Germline CDR1 reads SGHVS; CDR2 reads FNYEAQ. The full variable domain, completed using reference TRBV7-6 and TRBJ2-4, is GAGVSQSPRYKVTKRGQDVALRCDPISGHVSLYWYRQALGQGPEFLTYFNYEAQQDKSGLPNDRFSAERPEGSISTLTIQRTEQRDSAMYRCASSKGGAGTGVLAKNIQYFGAGTRLSVL.

This clone was seen a few times. The CDR3 region has the DNA TGTGCCAGCAGCTTGGAGCGGGTTTCTGGCTACACCTTC. Amino acids: CASSLERVSGYTF. The gene calls are TRBV5-4 and TRBJ1-2; no firm D call. Germline V gene sequence: CDR1 SGHNT, CDR2 YYREEE (reference sequence). The CDR3 sequence is 13 residues long. Trimming stripped 0 bases from V and 7 bases from J, with 10 bases between.

V is TRBV5-4 and J is TRBJ1-2; D gene uncertain. V lost 2 bases, J lost 0 bases, and 11 bases lay in between. CDR1 and CDR2 from the germline V gene are SGHNT and YYREEE (reference sequence). This CDR3 has 15 residues. Here the CDR3 DNA reads TGTGCCAGCAGCTTCGAAGGAATAGCTAACTATGGCTACACCTTC. Encoded protein: CASSFEGIANYGYTF.

This chain uses TRBV19 with TRBJ2-2; 11 bases map to TRBD1. The CDR3 is 19 amino acids. Germline CDR1 is LNHDA and CDR2 is SQIVND (reference sequence). V was clipped by 5 bases and J by 7 bases; unmatched bases: 18. CDR3 residues: CASSPKPPRDRGKGGELFF. Written as DNA, the CDR3 is TGTGCCAGTAGTCCCAAGCCGCCCCGGGACAGGGGGAAGGGCGGGGAGCTGTTTTTT.

This clone was recorded a few times. The rearrangement uses TRBV5-4 and TRBJ2-3, with 9 bases identical to TRBD2. Germline trimming cut 5 bases from V and 9 bases from J; bases unmatched to any gene: 13. From germline, CDR1 is SGHNT and CDR2 YYREEE (reference sequence). The CDR3 is 15 amino acids. CDR3 bases: TGTGCCAGCAGAGCCAGCGGGGGGCCCGAGTGGACGCAGTATTTT. Protein: CASRASGGPEWTQYF.

The chain employs TRBV21-1 and TRBJ2-7; the tabulated D call, TRBD1, remains unverified against the DNA. TRBV21-1 is a pseudogene. The CDR3 loop spans 17 amino acids. The CDR3 nucleotides read TGTGCCAGCAGCGGACGAAGGGGACAGGCCCTATCCTACGAGCAGTACTTC. Encoded protein: CASSGRRGQALSYEQYF.

In its sample, this clone was seen once. The chain recombines TRBV27 with TRBJ2-2, with no clear D. Trimming took off 6 bases at V and 2 bases at J, with 10 bases between the two ends. This CDR3 comprises 14 residues. The germline gives CDR1 MNHEY, CDR2 SMNVEV (reference sequence). CDR3 amino acids: CASRLGTNTGELFF. In nucleotides, the CDR3 is TGTGCCAGCAGATTGGGAACAAACACCGGGGAGCTGTTTTTT.

The chain uses TRBV28 and TRBJ2-5; TRBD2 aligns across 14 bases. In germline, CDR1 is MDHEN, CDR2 SYDVKM. This CDR3 is built from 16 residues. After removal of 6 bases from V and 5 bases from J, the junction contained 8 bases not matched to a gene. CDR3: CASSETSGGAGETQYF. DNA for the CDR3: TGTGCCAGCAGCGAGACTAGCGGGGGGGCGGGCGAGACCCAGTACTTC.

This clone appeared a few times. The rearrangement links TRBV12-5 to TRBJ1-2; D gene uncertain. The CDR3 is 15 amino acids. V lost 0 bases, J lost 4 bases, and 12 bases lay in between. The germline gives CDR1 LGHNT, CDR2 FRNRAP. CDR3 in amino acids: CASGLVPEGLYGYTF. The CDR3 coding sequence is TGTGCTAGTGGTTTGGTACCCGAGGGTCTCTATGGCTACACCTTC.

The chain recombines TRBV11-2 with TRBJ2-3; 8 bases match TRBD2. The CDR3 extends over 19 amino acids. CDR1 is SGHAT, CDR2 FQNNGV, per germline. V gave up 2 bases and J gave up 5 bases; unmatched junction bases: 18. The chain's CDR3 is CASSLSSDRTGGPGDTQYF. The CDR3 DNA sequence: TGTGCCAGCAGCTTAAGCTCTGACCGTACGGGGGGGCCCGGAGATACGCAGTATTTT.

V gene TRBV27 combines with J gene TRBJ2-7; D is possibly TRBD2 (7 bases). The CDR3 spans 20 residues. The germline CDR1 and CDR2 sequences are MNHEY and SMNVEV (reference sequence). Trimming removed 5 bases from V and 1 base from J, with 30 bases in between. CDR3 DNA: TGTGCCAGCAGTCCCCCGGGTTACGCGGGGGCAACTCTAAAATCCTACGAGCAGTACTTC. It is translated as CASSPPGYAGATLKSYEQYF.

This chain uses TRBV7-9 with TRBJ2-3; D is undetermined. Trimming stripped 6 bases from V and 7 bases from J, with 8 bases between. The CDR3 covers 11 residues. Looked up from germline, CDR1 is SEHNR and CDR2 is FQNEAQ (reference sequence). CDR3 amino acids: CASSWTYTQYF. The CDR3 DNA follows: TGTGCCAGCAGTTGGACGTATACGCAGTATTTT. Combining the CDR3 with reference TRBV7-9 and TRBJ2-3 gives the whole variable domain DTGVSQNPRHKITKRGQNVTFRCDPISEHNRLYWYRQTLGQGPEFLTYFQNEAQLEKSRLLSDRFSAERPKGSFSTLEIQRTEQGDSAMYLCASSWTYTQYFGPGTRLTVL.

The chain recombines TRBV10-3 with TRBJ2-1; TRBD2 is a possible D gene (6 bases). V was pared by 4 bases and J by 7 bases, with 14 bases between. Germline CDR1 ENHRY, CDR2 SYGVKD. CDR3 size: 14 residues. CDR3 sequence reads: CAISAGGASNEQFF. The CDR3 DNA reads as TGTGCCATCAGTGCCGGCGGGGCCTCGAATGAGCAGTTCTTC.

The V and J genes are TRBV6-5 and TRBJ1-2; D not resolved. This CDR3 contains 13 residues. In germline, CDR1 is MNHEY, CDR2 SVGAGI. Trimming left V 7 bases short and J 8 bases short, with 17 bases between. As DNA, the CDR3 is TGTGCCAGCACCGAAACCCCTGATCGGGGCTACACCTTC. As protein: CASTETPDRGYTF.

V usage is TRBV28 and J usage is TRBJ1-6; D is unclear. V lost 7 bases, J lost 7 bases, and 17 bases lay in between. The CDR3 contains 15 residues. Germline CDR1 and CDR2: MDHEN and SYDVKM. The CDR3 loop is CASNFEPVGNSPLHF. The DNA of the CDR3 is TGTGCCAGCAACTTCGAGCCGGTAGGAAATTCACCCCTCCACTTT.

V gene TRBV30 combines with J gene TRBJ1-1; possibly TRBD1 for D (5 bases). The CDR3 sequence is 12 residues long. The germline CDR1 and CDR2 sequences are GTSNPN and SVGIG (reference sequence). V was trimmed by 2 bases and J by 3 bases, leaving 7 bases between them. This CDR3 is CAWSPGHTEAFF. Here the CDR3 DNA reads TGTGCCTGGAGTCCAGGGCACACTGAAGCTTTCTTT.